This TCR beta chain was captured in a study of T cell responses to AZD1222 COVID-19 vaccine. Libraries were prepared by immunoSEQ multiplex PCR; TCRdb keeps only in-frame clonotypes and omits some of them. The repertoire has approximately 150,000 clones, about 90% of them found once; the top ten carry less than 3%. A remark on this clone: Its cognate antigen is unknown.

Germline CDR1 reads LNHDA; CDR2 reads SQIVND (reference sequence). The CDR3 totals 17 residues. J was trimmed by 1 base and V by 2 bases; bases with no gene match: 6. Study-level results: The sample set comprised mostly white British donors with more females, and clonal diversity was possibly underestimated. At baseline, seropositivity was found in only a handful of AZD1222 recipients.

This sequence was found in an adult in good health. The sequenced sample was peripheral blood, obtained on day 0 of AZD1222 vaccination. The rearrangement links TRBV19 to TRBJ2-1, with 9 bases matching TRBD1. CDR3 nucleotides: TGTGCCAGTAGTATAAGGGGACAGGGAAAATCCTACAATGAGCAGTTCTTC. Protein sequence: CASSIRGQGKSYNEQFF.